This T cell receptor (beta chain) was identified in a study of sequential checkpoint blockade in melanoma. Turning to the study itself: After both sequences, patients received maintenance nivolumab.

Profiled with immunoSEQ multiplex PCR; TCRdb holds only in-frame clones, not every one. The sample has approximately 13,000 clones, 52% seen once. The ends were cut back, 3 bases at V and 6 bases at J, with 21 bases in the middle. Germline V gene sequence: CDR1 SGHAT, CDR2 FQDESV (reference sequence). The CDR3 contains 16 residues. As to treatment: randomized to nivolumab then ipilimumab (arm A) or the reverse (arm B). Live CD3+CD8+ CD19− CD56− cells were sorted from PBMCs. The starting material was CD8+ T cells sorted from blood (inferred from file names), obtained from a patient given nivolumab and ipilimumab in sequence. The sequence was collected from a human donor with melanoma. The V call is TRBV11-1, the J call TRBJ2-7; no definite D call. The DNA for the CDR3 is TGTGCCAGCAGCTTGGCCAGTGCCCGGCGGCCTGCCGAGCAGTACTTC. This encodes CASSLASARRPAEQYF.